The 2 T cell receptor beta chains listed next were all sequenced from one sample in a study of PD-L1 blockade in urothelial cancer (dated by TCRdb to about 2017). Interpreted using the paper, the time point label stands for: peripheral blood 6 weeks after treatment start. The library was produced with the immunoSEQ multiplex PCR assay. In its TCRdb copy, this immuneACCESS table keeps in-frame sequences only and misses some clones. Where compared with another copy, unresolved V genes explain less than half of these, and the others have no known cause. The sample yields roughly 120,000 clones; 85% to 90% were counted once. Together, the top ten hold around 1.7% of the sample. The source was PBMCs, collected around atezolizumab (anti-PD-L1) treatment. The receptors here all came from a man aged 55-75 years with urothelial cancer.

This clone was observed a few times. The V gene is TRBV6-1, the J gene TRBJ2-1; TRBD2 matches 10 bases. V dropped 1 base and J dropped 8; count of bases not matched to a gene: 5. CDR3 length: 15 amino acids. Germline CDR1 reads MNHNS; CDR2 reads SASEGT. In nucleotides, the CDR3 is TGTGCCAGCAGTGAAGTAGCTAGCGGGAGTGATGAGCAGTTCTTC. This gives the protein CASSEVASGSDEQFF.

V is TRBV19 and J is TRBJ2-4; 9 bases align to TRBD1. V dropped 4 bases and J dropped 0; count of bases not matched to a gene: 7. Per the germline V gene, CDR1 is LNHDA and CDR2 is SQIVND (reference sequence). The CDR3 spans 17 residues. The CDR3 DNA is TGTGCCAGTAGTACAGGACAGGGGACGATAGCCAAAAACATTCAGTACTTC. It codes for CASSTGQGTIAKNIQYF.